The subject of this entry is one T cell receptor beta chain. The sample is drawn from a study of blood T cell repertoires in COVID-19. Germline loops: CDR1 MNHEY, CDR2 SVGEGT. The ends lost 2 bases at V and 0 bases at J; junction bases unmatched: 5. This CDR3 contains 16 residues. The protocol was immunoSEQ multiplex PCR, while the TCRdb copy is restricted to in-frame clones and leaves out a portion. The sample lists 50,000 to 65,000 clones, roughly 72% occurring once. This TCR was recovered from a woman aged 70-85 years with COVID-19, enrolled during active disease. Sequencing was done on a sample of peripheral blood. V gene TRBV6-2 or TRBV6-3 combines with J gene TRBJ1-1; TRBD1 aligns across 8 bases. CDR3 coding DNA: TGTGCCAGCAGTTACCTCGGACAGGGAATGAACACTGAAGCTTTCTTT. This codes for CASSYLGQGMNTEAFF.